This record covers a single T cell receptor beta chain. What it binds is unknown. This record belongs to a study of cytomegalovirus exposure and HLA in healthy donors. Study results and limitations: The study labeled 180 or so TCR beta chains cytomegalovirus-associated. Earlier analysis looked at TCR beta V segments, and most were productive about 90% or about 30% of the time.

CDR1 is SGHAT, CDR2 FQNNGV, per germline. The V end was cut by 8 bases, the J end by 3 bases, with 14 bases between. The CDR3 runs 14 residues. The PCR made use of 60 Vbeta and 13 Jbeta primers. Original data processing: Approximately 11 million of tens of millions of unique TCR beta chains were shared, per a later count. Assay used: immunoSEQ multiplex PCR; TCRdb lists only in-frame clones, some missing. From that table come the V and J calls and clone size; the DNA was used to work out D and trimming. The table includes around 240,000 clones, over 80% detected once. The clonotype originates from a woman in her thirties or forties in good health and CMV-seropositive. The sequenced sample was PBMCs. The J gene is TRBJ1-5, the V gene TRBV11-2; no reliable D call. This chain's CDR3 is CASRPDGLNQPQHF. CDR3 DNA: TGTGCCAGCCGCCCGGACGGACTCAATCAGCCCCAGCATTTT.